A single sample is the source of the 3 T cell receptor beta chains below, sequenced in a study of T cell responses to AZD1222 COVID-19 vaccine. Profiling relied on immunoSEQ multiplex PCR, and the TCRdb table lists in-frame clones only, not all of them. The sample records roughly 93,000 clones, under 90% being singletons. Here the sequenced sample was peripheral blood, taken on day 0 of AZD1222 vaccination. The receptors were sampled from an adult in good health.

The chain carries TRBV18 and TRBJ1-1; D remains ambiguous. V was clipped by 0 bases and J by 3 bases, with 11 bases between them. Germline assignment: CDR1 KGHSH and CDR2 LQKENI. This CDR3 is built from 15 residues. The CDR3 spells CASSPPSVVDTEAFF. CDR3 in DNA: TGTGCCAGCTCACCACCGTCAGTCGTGGACACTGAAGCTTTCTTT.

The chain recombines TRBV9 with TRBJ2-3; D possibly corresponds to TRBD2 (6 bases). V was clipped by 3 bases and J by 1 base, with 15 bases between them. The CDR3 length is 16 residues. From germline, CDR1 is SGDLS and CDR2 YYNGEE. The CDR3 region is CASSAAGTAGTDTQYF. The CDR3 nucleotides are TGTGCCAGCAGCGCTGCCGGGACTGCTGGCACAGATACGCAGTATTTT.

The CDR3 here is CASSRTGENTEAFF. The CDR3 coding sequence is TGTGCCAGCTCACGGACAGGGGAAAACACTGAAGCTTTCTTT. The rearrangement joins TRBV18 to TRBJ1-1, with 9 bases aligning to TRBD1. The CDR3 extends over 14 amino acids. Trimming cost V 4 bases and J 2 bases; bases outside gene matches: 2. Germline V gene lookup returns CDR1 KGHSH and CDR2 LQKENI.